Given below is one T cell receptor beta chain in context. Its antigen remains unidentified. Germline V gene data show CDR1 as SGHKS and CDR2 as YYEKEE (reference sequence). The CDR3 is 15 amino acids. The record originates from a study of T cells expressing NK-cell markers. About the research overall: The TCR beta repertoires originated in sorted CD3+CD56+NKG2C+, CD3+CD56+NKG2C- and CD3+CD56-NKG2C+ T cells. Eight donors were sequenced, of whom seven were HCMV-seropositive, while the remaining one was HCMV-seronegative.

Findings of the study overall: Researchers report these clonotypes also headed the CD3+CD56-NKG2C+ fraction in four donors.

A 5'RACE template switching approach incorporating UMIs was used to make TCR beta cDNA. From the 5' RACE reads, TCRdb lists one entry per CDR3 protein and no DNA. The ten most abundant clones cover around 4.9% of a sample with 350,000 to 450,000 distinct CDR3 sequences. This TCR was sampled from a man aged 18-70 years in good health. The sequencing sample was made of blood T cells: a sorted CD56 or NKG2C T cell subset, CD4+ or CD8+ T cells, or bulk PBMC T cells (not recorded which). The rearrangement joins TRBV5-5 to TRBJ2-1. CDR3 residues: CASSLEGLSYNEQFF.